This TCR beta chain is drawn from a study of cytomegalovirus exposure and HLA in healthy donors (dated by TCRdb to 2016 to 2017). A note on the overall study: According to an earlier analysis of 587 of the donors, about 190 million T cells yielded 117 million unique TCR beta sequences and approximately 300 Gb of sequence data. Roughly 320 gigabases of sequencing data and around 88 million unique TCR sequences made up an early release that covered approximately 700 HLA-typed donors. The genetic ancestry cluster associated with self-reported Caucasian donors included 70% to 85% of the roughly 390 genotyped donors. The study was designed to test whether signatures of past pathogen exposure could be identified by cataloging public T cell receptors. Using immunosequencing, the study profiled T cell repertoires from about 610 subjects and related those repertoires to cytomegalovirus serostatus. Besides the first cohort of more than 650 subjects, a separate validation cohort made up of 120 different subjects was used. The study combined high-throughput TCR immunosequencing, statistical association of individual TCRs with disease status, and machine learning to predict cytomegalovirus infection status. In a later analysis, previously published TCR beta repertoires from roughly 710 donors were re-analyzed and high-resolution HLA genotyping was added so that TCR occurrence patterns could be studied. Rather than using new phenotypic data, the later analysis identified candidate immune exposures from TCR beta sequences and from how often those sequences occurred across donors. In an earlier analysis of 550 to 700 of the donors, high-throughput TCR beta sequencing was used to judge whether each TCR beta V gene segment behaved as functional or pseudogenic. Alongside the repertoire data, information on donor age, sex, ethnicity and CMV serostatus was compiled. Genome-wide SNP genotypes for about three fifths of the 666 donors were used in a later genetic analysis, which treated that subset as a discovery cohort. Every discovery cohort repertoire had been produced on one sequencing platform. HLA typing included class I and class II loci at four-digit resolution. The number of typed donors differed by locus: about 629-640 for A, B, C, DRB1 and DQB1; 500 to 550 for DQA1; around 580 for DPA1; and approximately 450 for DPB1. Because of strong linkage in the cohort, roughly five DR-DQ haplotypes were treated as single units for association and clustering. Across 300 to 500 genotyped donors of the cohort, an average of about 240,000 unique TCR beta nucleotide sequences per donor were sequenced, and about a sixth of those sequences were non-productive.

Library prep was done by the immunoSEQ multiplex PCR assay. A mixture of 60 forward primers for TCR Vbeta segments and 13 reverse primers for TCR Jbeta segments was used in the multiplex PCR. The CDR3 region of rearranged TCR beta genes was amplified from genomic DNA with a multiplex PCR assay. The amplified TCR beta libraries were sequenced on the Illumina HiSeq System as 87-base-pair reads. The paper's data handling went like this. A later analysis counted about 80 million unique TCR beta chains across the 640 or so repertoires, and around 9.9 million of these chains were shared by at least two donors. A nearest-neighbor algorithm error-corrected the raw reads and collapsed the reads into unique sequences, merging closely related sequences to remove PCR and sequencing errors. V, D and J gene segments were assigned by aligning CDR3 sequences to IMGT reference sequences. Each retained sequence needed at least a six-nucleotide match to both a V gene segment and a J gene segment. Rearrangements were classified as productive when the CDR3 lacked stop codons and remained in frame with V and J, and all other rearrangements were classified as non-productive. Following IMGT convention, CDR3 was defined as the stretch from the second conserved V-encoded cysteine to the conserved J-encoded phenylalanine. The earlier analysis of about 620 of the donors excluded sequences that lacked an unambiguous match to a single V gene segment. In an earlier analysis of approximately 610 of the donors, V segments were called functional above 56.7% productive rearrangements and were called segregating when the between-donor standard deviation exceeded 5%. A statistical classification framework was built to diagnose cytomegalovirus status from the catalog of TCR beta chain sequences. A later analysis assigned V and J genes by comparing TCR nucleotide sequences with IMGT/GENE-DB human TR gene sequences. Using the TCRdist pipeline, a later analysis assigned CDR3 sequences along with most-parsimonious VDJ recombination scenarios. In a later analysis, each TCR beta chain was defined by its CDR3 amino acid sequence together with its V-gene family, and reads lacking a unique V-gene family were excluded. A later analysis removed 500 to 600 highly shared, low-generation-probability nucleotide sequences to deal with suspected cross-contamination and a sequencing artifact. A later analysis calculated a clonal expansion index for each public chain from normalized within-repertoire ranks of inferred template counts. In a later analysis, generation probabilities were computed with a VDJ recombination model fitted to out-of-frame rearrangements, and the resulting probabilities were checked against IGoR. In a later analysis, TCR-TCR, TCR-HLA and TCR-CMV co-occurrence was scored with hypergeometric tests, and a repertoire-size bias correction was applied to TCR pairs. In a later analysis, false discovery rates were estimated by permuting HLA or CMV assignments 20 times. A later analysis grouped co-occurring TCRs with DBSCAN, adding TCRdist sequence similarity when clustering within HLA-allele-positive subsets. Repertoires with fewer than 30,000 or more than 120,000 public chains, plus five repertoires with anomalous nucleotide sharing, were excluded from co-occurrence clustering. The immuneACCESS repertoire file appears here via TCRdb, limited to in-frame rearrangements. These files lack a portion of the clones; in checked studies, under half of the deficit traces to unresolved V genes, and the cause of the others is not known. The DNA gave D and trimming, while V, J and clone size come from that table. This sample comprises about 83,000 clones, 60% to 85% of them detected only once. Jointly, the top ten make up under 7% of the sample.

Paper-wide results and their limitations: Because the 87-base-pair reads could not distinguish some IMGT-functional V segments, including TRBV6-2 and TRBV6-3, those segments were excluded. The cohort was sequenced for TCR beta chains only, and without alpha or paired-chain data the features that could be detected were limited. Broadly in line with IMGT annotations, most TCR beta V segments showed up in productive rearrangements about 90% or about 30% of the time in an earlier analysis of approximately 600 of the donors. In the study, 150 to 200 TCR beta chains were listed as associated with cytomegalovirus. The classifier was reported to diagnose cytomegalovirus status with high specificity and sensitivity in both the original and validation cohorts. According to a later analysis, most CMV-associated TCR beta chains appeared to be HLA-restricted, and the HLA associations seemed to be driven largely by CMV exposure. In vitro tests confirmed that a few of the cytomegalovirus-associated TCR beta chains recognize cytomegalovirus antigens. Correlated functional status among segregating V segments might reflect linkage disequilibrium, but an unknown experimental factor could not be ruled out. A later genetic analysis associated a missense DCLRE1C variant with V-gene and J-gene trimming of TCR beta chains, and an independent cohort replicated the association. The authors suggested that the approach could potentially be extended to other disease states and immunological phenotypes. At a false discovery rate of 0.05, a later analysis linked roughly 17,000 TCR beta sequences to specific HLA alleles. Compared with equally common non-associated chains, HLA-associated TCR beta chains in a later analysis were more clonally expanded and had lower generation probabilities. Several of the top co-occurrence clusters appeared to be linked to parvovirus B19, influenza, CMV and Epstein-Barr virus, according to a later analysis. For the cohort, immune exposure information was limited to CMV serostatus. Strong co-occurrence of HLA alleles, especially DR and DQ, made assigning TCR associations to individual alleles difficult. While some public TCRs were present in many individuals, most TCR sequences turned up only very rarely across donors. Because counts were too low, roughly 18 rarely observed V segments, including chromosome 9 orphons, were left out of the earlier analysis of roughly 600 of the donors. A cluster of highly shared sequence variants was judged likely to represent a technical artifact of the sequencing pipeline. A further reported finding was that TCR beta sequences accurately predicted the HLA-A and HLA-B alleles for most subjects in the first cohort. Because some donors lacked HLA typing at each locus, the association tests relied only on the typed subset. According to a later genetic analysis, donors in an Asian-associated ancestry cluster had fewer N-insertions in productive TCRs than the approximately 670-donor mean. In a later analysis, TCR association rates were found to vary across HLA loci, with the most associated TCRs seen for DRB1 alleles and the fewest for HLA-C alleles. Roughly uniform sequencing depth across donors was assumed in presence/absence analyses, although this assumption may not hold.

Based on the germline V gene, the CDR1 and CDR2 sequences are MDHEN and SYDVKM. V is pared back by 4 bases and J by 3 bases, with 7 bases lying between the germline termini. CDR3 length: 12 amino acids, cysteine to phenylalanine. The entry retains the CDR3 DNA only, 36 bases that are in frame from base 1. The cohort consisted of 650 to 850 healthy bone marrow donors. At the time of sampling, every cohort member was nominally healthy, though immune exposures that went unrecorded were likely present. The donor tested CMV seropositive and was one of the 289 seropositive cohort members. Each donor provided a peripheral blood sample, and peripheral blood mononuclear cells were used for TCR beta sequencing. The Qiagen DNeasy Blood Extraction Kit was used to extract genomic DNA from the blood cell samples. As concerns this clone: Its antigen has not been determined. No much larger clonotype is one base removed from it; base qualities were not supplied.

The source of this sequence is a man between 18 and 29 years old in good health and CMV-seropositive. The sample taken for sequencing was PBMCs. The chain is made from TRBV28 and TRBJ2-7, with the D gene call left open. The CDR3 loop reads CASSSVFYEQYF. The sequenced DNA is TGTGCCAGCAGTTCCGTCTTCTACGAGCAGTACTTC.